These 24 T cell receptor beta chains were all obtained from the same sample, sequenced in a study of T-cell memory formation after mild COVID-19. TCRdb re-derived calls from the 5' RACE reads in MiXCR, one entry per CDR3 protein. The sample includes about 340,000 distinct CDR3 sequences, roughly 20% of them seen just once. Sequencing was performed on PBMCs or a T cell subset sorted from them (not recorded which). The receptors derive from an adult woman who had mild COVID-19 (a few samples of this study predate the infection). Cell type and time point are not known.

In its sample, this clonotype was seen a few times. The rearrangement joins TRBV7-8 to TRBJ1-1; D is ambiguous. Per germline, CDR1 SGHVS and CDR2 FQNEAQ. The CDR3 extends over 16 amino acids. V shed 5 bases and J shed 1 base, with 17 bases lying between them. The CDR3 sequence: CASSQALFGRNTEAFF. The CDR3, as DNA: TGTGCCAGCAGCCAAGCCTTGTTCGGGCGGAACACTGAAGCTTTCTTT.

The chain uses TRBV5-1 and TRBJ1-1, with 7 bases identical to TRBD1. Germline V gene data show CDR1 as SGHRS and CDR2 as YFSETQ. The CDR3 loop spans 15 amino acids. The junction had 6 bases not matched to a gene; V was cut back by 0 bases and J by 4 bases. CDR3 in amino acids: CASSLEGAEGTEAFF. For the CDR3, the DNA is TGCGCCAGCAGCTTGGAGGGGGCGGAGGGCACTGAAGCTTTCTTT.

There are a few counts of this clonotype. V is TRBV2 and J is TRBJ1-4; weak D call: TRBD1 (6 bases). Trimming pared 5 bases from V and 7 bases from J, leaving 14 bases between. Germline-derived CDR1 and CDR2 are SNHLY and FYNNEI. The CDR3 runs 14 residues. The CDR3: CASSLIKTGEKLFF. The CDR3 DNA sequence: TGTGCCAGCAGTTTAATCAAGACAGGTGAAAAACTGTTTTTT.

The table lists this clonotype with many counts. CDR3 sequence: CASSRSLGTDTQYF. CDR3 DNA sequence: TGTGCCAGCTCACGATCTTTGGGCACAGATACGCAGTATTTT. This chain joins TRBV18 and TRBJ2-3, with D unclear. The germline V gene encodes CDR1 KGHSH and CDR2 LQKENI. The CDR3 consists of 14 residues. V was clipped by 4 bases and J by 1 base, with 9 bases between them.

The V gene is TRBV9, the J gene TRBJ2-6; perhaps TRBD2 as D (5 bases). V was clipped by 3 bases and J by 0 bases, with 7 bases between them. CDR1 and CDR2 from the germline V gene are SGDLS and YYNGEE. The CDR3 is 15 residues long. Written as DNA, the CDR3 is TGTGCCAGCAGCGGGACTGTCTCTGGGGCCAACGTCCTGACTTTC. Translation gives CASSGTVSGANVLTF.

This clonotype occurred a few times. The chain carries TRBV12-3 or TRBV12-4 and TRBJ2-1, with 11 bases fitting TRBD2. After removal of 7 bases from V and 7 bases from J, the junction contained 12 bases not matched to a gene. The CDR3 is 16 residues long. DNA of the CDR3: TGTGCCAGCACAGTGGGACTAGCGGCGCTTAATAATGAGCAGTTCTTC. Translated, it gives CASTVGLAALNNEQFF.

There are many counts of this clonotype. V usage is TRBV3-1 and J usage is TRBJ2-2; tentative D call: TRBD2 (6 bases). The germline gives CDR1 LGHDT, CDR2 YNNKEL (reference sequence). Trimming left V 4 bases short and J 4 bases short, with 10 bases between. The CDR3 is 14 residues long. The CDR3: CASSRGLTTGELFF. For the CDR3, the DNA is TGTGCCAGCAGCCGGGGACTGACCACCGGGGAGCTGTTTTTT.

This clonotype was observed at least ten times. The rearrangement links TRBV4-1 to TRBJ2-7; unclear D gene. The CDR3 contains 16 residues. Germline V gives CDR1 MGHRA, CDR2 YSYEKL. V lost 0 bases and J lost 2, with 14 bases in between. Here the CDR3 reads CASSQDRGAQTYEQYF. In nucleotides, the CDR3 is TGCGCCAGCAGCCAAGATCGTGGCGCCCAGACCTACGAGCAGTACTTC.

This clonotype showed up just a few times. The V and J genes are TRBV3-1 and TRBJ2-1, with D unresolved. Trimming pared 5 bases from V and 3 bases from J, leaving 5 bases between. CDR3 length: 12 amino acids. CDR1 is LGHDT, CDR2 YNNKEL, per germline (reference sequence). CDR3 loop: CASSGIYNEQFF. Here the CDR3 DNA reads TGTGCCAGCAGCGGCATCTACAATGAGCAGTTCTTC.

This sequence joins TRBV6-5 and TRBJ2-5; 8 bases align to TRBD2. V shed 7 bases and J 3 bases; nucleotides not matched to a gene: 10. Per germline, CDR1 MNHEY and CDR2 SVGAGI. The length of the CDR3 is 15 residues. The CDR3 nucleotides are TGTGCCAGCAAGCGGGGGCTCTGGGGGGAAGAGACCCAGTACTTC. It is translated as CASKRGLWGEETQYF.

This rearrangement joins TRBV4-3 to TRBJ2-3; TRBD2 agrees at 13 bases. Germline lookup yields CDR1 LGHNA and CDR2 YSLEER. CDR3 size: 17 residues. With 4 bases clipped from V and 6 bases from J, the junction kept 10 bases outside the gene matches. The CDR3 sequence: CASSLGRGLAGADTQYF. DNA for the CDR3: TGCGCCAGCAGCCTCGGGCGTGGACTAGCGGGAGCTGATACGCAGTATTTT.

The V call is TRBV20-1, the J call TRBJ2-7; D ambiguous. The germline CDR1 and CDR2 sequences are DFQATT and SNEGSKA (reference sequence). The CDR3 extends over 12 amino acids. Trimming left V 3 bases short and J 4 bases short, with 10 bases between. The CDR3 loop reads CSASENRYEQYF. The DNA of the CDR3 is TGCAGTGCTAGCGAGAATCGGTACGAGCAGTACTTC.

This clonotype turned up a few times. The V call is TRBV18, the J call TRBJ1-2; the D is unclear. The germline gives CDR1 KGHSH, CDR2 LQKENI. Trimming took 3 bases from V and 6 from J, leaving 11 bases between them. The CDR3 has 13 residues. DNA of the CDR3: TGTGCCAGCTCACCCAGCCGTTCCGATGGCTACACCTTC. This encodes CASSPSRSDGYTF.

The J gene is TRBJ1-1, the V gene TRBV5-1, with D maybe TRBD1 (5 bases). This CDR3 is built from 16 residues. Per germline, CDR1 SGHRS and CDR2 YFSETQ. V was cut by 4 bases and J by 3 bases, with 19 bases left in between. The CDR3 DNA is TGCGCCAGCAGCCCCAGGGCGGGGCGTTGGGACACTGAAGCTTTCTTT. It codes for CASSPRAGRWDTEAFF.

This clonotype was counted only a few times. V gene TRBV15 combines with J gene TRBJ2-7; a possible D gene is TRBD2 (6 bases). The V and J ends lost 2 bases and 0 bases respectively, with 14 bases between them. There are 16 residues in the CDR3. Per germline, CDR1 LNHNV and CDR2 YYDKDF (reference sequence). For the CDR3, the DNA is TGTGCCACCAGCAGATCTGGAGGGGAGTCCTCCTACGAGCAGTACTTC. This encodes CATSRSGGESSYEQYF.

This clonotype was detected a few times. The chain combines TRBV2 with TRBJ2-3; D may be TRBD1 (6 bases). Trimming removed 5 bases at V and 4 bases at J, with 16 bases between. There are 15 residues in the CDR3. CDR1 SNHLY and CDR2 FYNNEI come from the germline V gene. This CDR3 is CASSSTGLYADTQYF. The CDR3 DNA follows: TGTGCCAGCAGTTCTACAGGGCTTTATGCAGATACGCAGTATTTT.

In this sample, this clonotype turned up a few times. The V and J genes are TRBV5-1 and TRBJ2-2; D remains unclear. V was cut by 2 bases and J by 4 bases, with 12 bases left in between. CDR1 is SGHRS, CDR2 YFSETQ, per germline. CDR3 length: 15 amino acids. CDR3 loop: CASSLLQDLTGELFF. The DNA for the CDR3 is TGCGCCAGCAGCTTACTGCAGGACCTCACCGGGGAGCTGTTTTTT. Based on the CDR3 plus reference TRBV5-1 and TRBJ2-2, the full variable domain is KAGVTQTPRYLIKTRGQQVTLSCSPISGHRSVSWYQQTPGQGLQFLFEYFSETQRNKGNFPGRFSGRQFSNSRSEMNVSTLELGDSALYLCASSLLQDLTGELFFGEGSRLTVL.

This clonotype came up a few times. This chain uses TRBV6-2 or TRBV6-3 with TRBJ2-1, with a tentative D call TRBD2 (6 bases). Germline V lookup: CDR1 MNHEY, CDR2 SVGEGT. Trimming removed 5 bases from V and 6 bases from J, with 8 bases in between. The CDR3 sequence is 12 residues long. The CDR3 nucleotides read TGTGCCAGCAGTGGACTACCCAATGAGCAGTTCTTC. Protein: CASSGLPNEQFF.

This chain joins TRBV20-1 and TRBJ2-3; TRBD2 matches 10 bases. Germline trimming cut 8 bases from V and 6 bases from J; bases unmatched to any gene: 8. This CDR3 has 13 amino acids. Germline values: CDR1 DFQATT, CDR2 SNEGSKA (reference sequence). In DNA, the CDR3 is TGCAGTAGGTTAAGCGGGGGGGCGGATACGCAGTATTTT. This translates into CSRLSGGADTQYF.

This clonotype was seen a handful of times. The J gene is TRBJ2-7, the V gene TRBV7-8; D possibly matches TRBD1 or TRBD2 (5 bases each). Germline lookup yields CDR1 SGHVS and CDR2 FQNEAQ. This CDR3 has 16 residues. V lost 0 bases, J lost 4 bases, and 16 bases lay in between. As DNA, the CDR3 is TGTGCCAGCAGCTTAGCGAGGCAGGGAGCCATGTACGAGCAGTACTTC. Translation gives CASSLARQGAMYEQYF.

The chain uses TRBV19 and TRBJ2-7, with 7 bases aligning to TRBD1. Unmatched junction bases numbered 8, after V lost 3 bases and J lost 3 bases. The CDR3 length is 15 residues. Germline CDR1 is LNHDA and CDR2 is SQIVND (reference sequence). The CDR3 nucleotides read TGTGCCAGTAGTATCGGACAGGCTTTCGGCTACGAGCAGTACTTC. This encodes CASSIGQAFGYEQYF.

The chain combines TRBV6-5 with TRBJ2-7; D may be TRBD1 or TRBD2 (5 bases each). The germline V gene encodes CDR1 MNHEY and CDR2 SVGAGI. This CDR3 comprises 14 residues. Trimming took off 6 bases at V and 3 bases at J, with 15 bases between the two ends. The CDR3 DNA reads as TGTGCCAGCAGCCCAACCGGGGCCTACTACGAGCAGTACTTC. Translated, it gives CASSPTGAYYEQYF.

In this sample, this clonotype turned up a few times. CDR3 region: CASSQGDTGLEEQYF. CDR3 nucleotide sequence: TGTGCCAGCAGCCAAGGGGACACTGGCCTGGAGGAGCAGTACTTC. The chain combines TRBV4-2 with TRBJ2-7; D possibly corresponds to TRBD1 (6 bases). CDR3 length equals 15 residues. In germline, CDR1 is LGHNA, CDR2 YNFKEQ. V lost 1 base and J 7 bases, leaving 17 bases between the germline ends.

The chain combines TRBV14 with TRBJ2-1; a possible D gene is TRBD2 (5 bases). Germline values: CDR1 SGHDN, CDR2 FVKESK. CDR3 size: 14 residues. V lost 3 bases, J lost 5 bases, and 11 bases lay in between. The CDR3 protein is CASSHWPGNNEQFF. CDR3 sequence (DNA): TGTGCCAGCAGCCATTGGCCGGGGAACAATGAGCAGTTCTTC.